This T cell receptor beta chain derives from a study of T cell responses to AZD1222 COVID-19 vaccine. Whole-study results and caveats: Clonal diversity may have been underestimated, and the donors were mostly white British, with more females than males.

Clones were read by immunoSEQ multiplex PCR, and TCRdb kept only the in-frame ones, dropping some. The sample shows roughly 260,000 clones, just over 90% of them seen only once. Germline V gives CDR1 MDHEN, CDR2 SYDVKM. This CDR3 spans 14 amino acids. Losses at the gene ends were 3 bases for V and 6 bases for J; bases not matched to a gene: 5. A remark on this clone: Its antigen is not identified.

The rearrangement uses TRBV28 and TRBJ2-3; 8 nucleotides line up with TRBD2. The receptor's source is an adult in good health. The sequenced sample was peripheral blood, obtained on day 0 of AZD1222 vaccination. The CDR3: CASSLGKRGDTQYF. Here the CDR3 DNA reads TGTGCCAGCAGTTTGGGCAAGCGGGGGGATACGCAGTATTTT.